Listed below are T cell receptor beta chains from one sample, sequenced in a study of cytotoxic CD8 clonotypes in ibrutinib-treated CLL. The table came from immunoSEQ multiplex PCR; TCRdb's copy has only in-frame clones and leaves some out. The sample has approximately 70,000 clones, around 81% seen once. The sequenced sample was PBMCs, obtained at disease progression, from a patient treated with ibrutinib. These TCRs come from a human donor with chronic lymphocytic leukemia. CDR3s include the opening cysteine and the closing phenylalanine or tryptophan. The D gene is left open where the match is weak. Rows may omit the clone size; those that give it use once, few, many or a size class.

clone_size: .; v_call: TRBV5-1; d_call: TRBD2; j_call: TRBJ2-1; cdr3_aa: CASSQSGDTYNEQFF; cdr3_nt: TGCGCCAGCAGCCAGAGCGGGGATACCTACAATGAGCAGTTCTTC
clone_size: .; v_call: TRBV15; d_call: TRBD2; j_call: TRBJ2-7; cdr3_aa: CATSRDPPTSGVGGFYEQYF; cdr3_nt: TGTGCCACCAGCAGAGATCCCCCGACTAGCGGAGTGGGGGGATTTTACGAGCAGTACTTC
clone_size: .; v_call: TRBV27; d_call: .; j_call: TRBJ1-1; cdr3_aa: CASSLNSEAFF; cdr3_nt: TGTGCCAGCAGTTTAAATTCTGAAGCTTTCTTT
clone_size: once; v_call: TRBV5-1; d_call: .; j_call: TRBJ2-2; cdr3_aa: CASVPGLPNTGELFF; cdr3_nt: TGCGCCAGCGTCCCGGGACTCCCGAACACCGGGGAGCTGTTTTTT
clone_size: .; v_call: TRBV10-1; d_call: .; j_call: TRBJ1-1; cdr3_aa: CASSRQLNTEAFF; cdr3_nt: TGCGCCAGCAGTCGACAGCTGAACACTGAAGCTTTCTTT
clone_size: once; v_call: TRBV6-4; d_call: .; j_call: TRBJ1-4; cdr3_aa: CASSVSGSSEKLFF; cdr3_nt: TGTGCCAGCAGTGTTTCGGGGAGTAGCGAAAAACTGTTTTTT
clone_size: .; v_call: TRBV28; d_call: .; j_call: TRBJ1-2; cdr3_aa: CASSTSRGVRGYTF; cdr3_nt: TGTGCCAGCAGTACATCGCGCGGAGTAAGGGGCTACACCTTC
clone_size: .; v_call: TRBV5-1; d_call: TRBD1; j_call: TRBJ1-6; cdr3_aa: CASSAGTGSVYNSPLHF; cdr3_nt: TGCGCCAGCAGCGCGGGGACAGGGTCGGTCTATAATTCACCCCTCCACTTT
clone_size: .; v_call: TRBV5-6; d_call: .; j_call: TRBJ2-3; cdr3_aa: CASSLGLRQYF; cdr3_nt: TGTGCCAGCAGCTTGGGACTTAGGCAGTATTTT
clone_size: few; v_call: TRBV28; d_call: .; j_call: TRBJ2-1; cdr3_aa: CASSSGQTNYNEQFF; cdr3_nt: TGTGCCAGCAGTTCCGGACAGACCAACTACAATGAGCAGTTCTTC
clone_size: once; v_call: TRBV5-1; d_call: .; j_call: TRBJ2-5; cdr3_aa: CASTRSQETQYF; cdr3_nt: TGCGCCAGCACCCGGAGCCAAGAGACCCAGTACTTC
clone_size: .; v_call: TRBV29-1; d_call: .; j_call: TRBJ2-7; cdr3_aa: CSVVLVGASEQYF; cdr3_nt: TGCAGCGTTGTCTTGGTGGGGGCGAGCGAGCAGTACTTC
clone_size: .; v_call: TRBV7-6; d_call: TRBD2; j_call: TRBJ2-1; cdr3_aa: CASSLSLGLAGEPYNEQFF; cdr3_nt: TGTGCCAGCAGCTTATCATTAGGACTAGCGGGGGAACCCTACAATGAGCAGTTCTTC
clone_size: .; v_call: TRBV10-2; d_call: .; j_call: TRBJ2-3; cdr3_aa: CASSGGPLGTQYF; cdr3_nt: TGCGCCAGCAGTGGGGGACCTTTAGGTACGCAGTATTTT
clone_size: .; v_call: TRBV27; d_call: TRBD2; j_call: TRBJ2-1; cdr3_aa: CASSLSLAGDDEQFF; cdr3_nt: TGTGCCAGCAGTTTATCCCTAGCGGGAGATGATGAGCAGTTCTTC
clone_size: .; v_call: TRBV5-8; d_call: .; j_call: TRBJ1-1; cdr3_aa: CASSLVKGRTEAFF; cdr3_nt: TGTGCCAGCAGCTTGGTGAAGGGGAGGACTGAAGCTTTCTTT
clone_size: .; v_call: TRBV28; d_call: .; j_call: TRBJ1-2; cdr3_aa: CASSLSWGGPSLGYGYTF; cdr3_nt: TGTGCCAGCAGTTTATCCTGGGGGGGGCCTTCACTAGGCTATGGCTACACCTTC
clone_size: .; v_call: TRBV28; d_call: TRBD1; j_call: TRBJ1-3; cdr3_aa: CASHRGMAGNTIYF; cdr3_nt: TGTGCCAGCCACAGGGGAATGGCCGGAAACACCATATATTTT
clone_size: .; v_call: TRBV6-1; d_call: TRBD2; j_call: TRBJ2-3; cdr3_aa: CASSEAVLAGGDTQYF; cdr3_nt: TGTGCCAGCAGTGAAGCTGTGCTAGCGGGTGGGGATACGCAGTATTTT
clone_size: .; v_call: TRBV19; d_call: TRBD2; j_call: TRBJ2-5; cdr3_aa: CASSIRPRGRLEETQYF; cdr3_nt: TGTGCCAGTAGTATTCGCCCCCGCGGGAGGCTTGAAGAGACCCAGTACTTC
clone_size: .; v_call: TRBV6-6; d_call: .; j_call: TRBJ1-3; cdr3_aa: CASSYGEVGLNTIYF; cdr3_nt: TGTGCCAGCAGTTACGGCGAAGTAGGGCTAAACACCATATATTTT
clone_size: .; v_call: TRBV6-1; d_call: .; j_call: TRBJ1-5; cdr3_aa: CASSEEAGGNQPQHF; cdr3_nt: TGTGCCAGCAGTGAAGAGGCAGGGGGCAATCAGCCCCAGCATTTT
clone_size: .; v_call: TRBV15; d_call: .; j_call: TRBJ1-2; cdr3_aa: CATSRDMGRGYTF; cdr3_nt: TGTGCCACCAGCAGAGATATGGGAAGAGGCTACACCTTC
clone_size: .; v_call: TRBV30; d_call: TRBD2; j_call: TRBJ2-7; cdr3_aa: CAWSVGGSSYEQYF; cdr3_nt: TGTGCCTGGAGTGTGGGCGGGAGCTCCTACGAGCAGTACTTC
clone_size: .; v_call: TRBV30; d_call: .; j_call: TRBJ1-2; cdr3_aa: CAWSESLNYGYTF; cdr3_nt: TGTGCCTGGAGTGAATCCCTGAACTATGGCTACACCTTC
clone_size: .; v_call: TRBV2; d_call: .; j_call: TRBJ1-5; cdr3_aa: CASSQSDSNQPQHF; cdr3_nt: TGTGCCAGCAGTCAGTCCGATAGCAATCAGCCCCAGCATTTT
clone_size: .; v_call: TRBV7-8; d_call: TRBD2; j_call: TRBJ2-5; cdr3_aa: CASSLRPSGGGLQETQYF; cdr3_nt: TGTGCCAGCAGCCTAAGGCCTAGCGGGGGGGGACTCCAAGAGACCCAGTACTTC
clone_size: .; v_call: TRBV28; d_call: TRBD1; j_call: TRBJ1-2; cdr3_aa: CASSSGTGFYGYTF; cdr3_nt: TGTGCCAGCAGTTCCGGGACAGGGTTTTATGGCTACACCTTC
clone_size: .; v_call: TRBV4-1; d_call: .; j_call: TRBJ2-1; cdr3_aa: CASSQEVANEQFF; cdr3_nt: TGCGCCAGCAGCCAAGAGGTAGCCAATGAGCAGTTCTTC
clone_size: .; v_call: TRBV4-1; d_call: .; j_call: TRBJ1-1; cdr3_aa: CASSLEVENTEAFF; cdr3_nt: TGCGCCAGCAGCCTCGAGGTGGAGAACACTGAAGCTTTCTTT
clone_size: .; v_call: TRBV11-2; d_call: .; j_call: TRBJ2-7; cdr3_aa: CASSLSTGASSYEQYF; cdr3_nt: TGTGCCAGCAGCTTGTCCACGGGGGCCTCGTCTTACGAGCAGTACTTC
clone_size: few; v_call: TRBV30; d_call: .; j_call: TRBJ1-1; cdr3_aa: CAWRAPTGSTEAFF; cdr3_nt: TGTGCCTGGAGAGCACCTACAGGGTCCACTGAAGCTTTCTTT
clone_size: .; v_call: TRBV7-7; d_call: .; j_call: TRBJ2-2; cdr3_aa: CASRGPTGELFF; cdr3_nt: TGTGCCAGCCGAGGGCCCACCGGGGAGCTGTTTTTT
clone_size: .; v_call: TRBV27; d_call: .; j_call: TRBJ1-6; cdr3_aa: CATSGFSSPLHF; cdr3_nt: TGTGCCACCTCGGGTTTTAGTTCACCCCTCCACTTT
clone_size: few; v_call: TRBV6-1; d_call: TRBD1; j_call: TRBJ2-2; cdr3_aa: CASSEWGQGWTGELFF; cdr3_nt: TGTGCCAGCAGTGAATGGGGACAGGGGTGGACCGGGGAGCTGTTTTTT
clone_size: once; v_call: TRBV2; d_call: .; j_call: TRBJ1-5; cdr3_aa: CASTEWSNNQPQHF; cdr3_nt: TGTGCCAGCACCGAATGGTCCAACAATCAGCCCCAGCATTTT
clone_size: few; v_call: TRBV2; d_call: .; j_call: TRBJ1-2; cdr3_aa: CASQRGLRGYTF; cdr3_nt: TGTGCCAGCCAGCGGGGGCTCCGCGGCTACACCTTC
clone_size: few; v_call: TRBV28; d_call: .; j_call: TRBJ1-1; cdr3_aa: CASRGGRERSEAFF; cdr3_nt: TGTGCCAGCCGGGGGGGCAGGGAGAGATCAGAAGCTTTCTTT
clone_size: once; v_call: TRBV19; d_call: .; j_call: TRBJ1-5; cdr3_aa: CASSMGGRSNQPQHF; cdr3_nt: TGTGCCAGTAGTATGGGGGGACGGAGCAATCAGCCCCAGCATTTT
clone_size: .; v_call: TRBV23-1; d_call: TRBD2; j_call: TRBJ2-7; cdr3_aa: CASSQPNVSGRGAYEQYF; cdr3_nt: TGCGCCAGCAGTCAACCCAACGTGAGCGGGAGAGGCGCCTACGAGCAGTACTTC
clone_size: few; v_call: TRBV7-2; d_call: .; j_call: TRBJ2-2; cdr3_aa: CASSRGVGELFF; cdr3_nt: TGTGCCAGCAGCCGCGGGGTCGGGGAGCTGTTTTTT
clone_size: .; v_call: TRBV2; d_call: .; j_call: TRBJ2-1; cdr3_aa: CASKTPRGKNEQFF; cdr3_nt: TGTGCCAGCAAAACTCCGAGGGGGAAAAATGAGCAGTTCTTC
clone_size: .; v_call: TRBV10-2; d_call: .; j_call: TRBJ2-6; cdr3_aa: CATKKGKDFSGANVLTF; cdr3_nt: TGCGCCACCAAAAAGGGAAAGGACTTCTCTGGGGCCAACGTCCTGACTTTC
clone_size: .; v_call: TRBV19; d_call: .; j_call: TRBJ1-5; cdr3_aa: CASSIDLSADDLVQPQHF; cdr3_nt: TGTGCCAGTAGTATAGATCTTTCGGCAGACGACTTGGTGCAGCCCCAGCATTTT